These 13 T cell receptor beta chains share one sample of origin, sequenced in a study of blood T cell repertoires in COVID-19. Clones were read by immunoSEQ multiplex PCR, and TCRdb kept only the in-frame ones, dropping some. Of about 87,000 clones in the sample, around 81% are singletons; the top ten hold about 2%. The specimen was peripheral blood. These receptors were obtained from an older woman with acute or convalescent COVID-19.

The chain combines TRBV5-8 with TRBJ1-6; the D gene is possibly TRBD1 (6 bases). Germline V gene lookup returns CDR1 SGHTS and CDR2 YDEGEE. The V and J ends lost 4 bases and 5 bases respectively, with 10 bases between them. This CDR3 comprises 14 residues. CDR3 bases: TGTGCCAGCAGCCCTGGACAGAATAATTCACCCCTCCACTTT. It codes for CASSPGQNNSPLHF.

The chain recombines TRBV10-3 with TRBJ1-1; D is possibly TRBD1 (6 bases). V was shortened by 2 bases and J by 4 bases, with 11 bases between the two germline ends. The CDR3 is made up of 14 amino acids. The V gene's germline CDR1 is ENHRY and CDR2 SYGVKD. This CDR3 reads CAISEPGQLTEAFF. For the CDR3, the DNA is TGTGCCATCAGTGAGCCCGGACAGCTCACTGAAGCTTTCTTT.

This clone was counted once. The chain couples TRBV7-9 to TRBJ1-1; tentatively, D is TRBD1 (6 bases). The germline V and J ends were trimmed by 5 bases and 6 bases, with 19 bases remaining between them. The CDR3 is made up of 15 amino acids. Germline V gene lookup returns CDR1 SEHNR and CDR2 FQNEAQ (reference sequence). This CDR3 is CASSPPQGDSAEAFF. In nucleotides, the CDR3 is TGTGCCAGCAGCCCCCCACAGGGCGACTCAGCTGAAGCTTTCTTT.

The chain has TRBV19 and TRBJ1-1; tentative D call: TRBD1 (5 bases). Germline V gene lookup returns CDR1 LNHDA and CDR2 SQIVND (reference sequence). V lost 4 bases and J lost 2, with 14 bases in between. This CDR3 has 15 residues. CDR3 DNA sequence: TGTGCCAGTAGTAGGGGGGGACTGCGCAACACTGAAGCTTTCTTT. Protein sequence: CASSRGGLRNTEAFF.

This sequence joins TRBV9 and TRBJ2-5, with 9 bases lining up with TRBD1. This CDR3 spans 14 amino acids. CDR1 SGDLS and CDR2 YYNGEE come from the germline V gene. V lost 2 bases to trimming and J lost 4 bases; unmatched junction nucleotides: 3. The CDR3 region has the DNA TGTGCCAGCAGCGTCCTGACAGGGGGAGAGACCCAGTACTTC. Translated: CASSVLTGGETQYF. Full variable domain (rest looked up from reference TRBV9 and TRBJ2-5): DSGVTQTPKHLITATGQRVTLRCSPRSGDLSVYWYQQSLDQGLQFLIQYYNGEERAKGNILERFSAQQFPDLHSELNLSSLELGDSALYFCASSVLTGGETQYFGPGTRLLVL.

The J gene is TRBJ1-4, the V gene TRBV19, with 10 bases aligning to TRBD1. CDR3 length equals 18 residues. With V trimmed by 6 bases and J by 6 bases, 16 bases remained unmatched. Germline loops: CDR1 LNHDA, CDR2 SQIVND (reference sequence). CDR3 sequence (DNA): TGTGCCAGTAGACACTACAAAAAAGGGACAGGGGAGGATGAAAAACTGTTTTTT. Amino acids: CASRHYKKGTGEDEKLFF.

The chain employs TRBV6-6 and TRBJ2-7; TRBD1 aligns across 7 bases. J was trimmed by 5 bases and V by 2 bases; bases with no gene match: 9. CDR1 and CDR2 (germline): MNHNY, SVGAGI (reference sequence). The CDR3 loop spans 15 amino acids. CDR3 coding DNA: TGTGCCAGCAGTTACCCACAGGGGAAAAGCGACGAGCAGTACTTC. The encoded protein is CASSYPQGKSDEQYF.

This CDR3 is CASSSTTNTEAFF. The CDR3 region has the DNA TGTGCCAGCAGCTCGACAACAAACACTGAAGCTTTCTTT. This chain links TRBV7-3 with TRBJ1-1; D call uncertain. CDR3 length equals 13 residues. The V end lost 4 bases, the J end lost 2 bases, and 8 bases lay between the germline ends. Germline lookup yields CDR1 SGHTA and CDR2 FQGTGA.

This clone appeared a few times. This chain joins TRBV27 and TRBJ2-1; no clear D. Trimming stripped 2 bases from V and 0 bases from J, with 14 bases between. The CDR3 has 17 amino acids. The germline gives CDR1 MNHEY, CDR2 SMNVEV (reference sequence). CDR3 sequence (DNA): TGTGCCAGCAGTTTAGAAAGCGCCCGGAGCTCCTACAATGAGCAGTTCTTC. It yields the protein CASSLESARSSYNEQFF.

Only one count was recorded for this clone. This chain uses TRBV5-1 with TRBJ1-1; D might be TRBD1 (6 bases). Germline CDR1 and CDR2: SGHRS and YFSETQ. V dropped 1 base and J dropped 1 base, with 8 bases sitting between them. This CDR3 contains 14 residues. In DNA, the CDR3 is TGCGCCAGCAGCTTGTGGGGGCAGAACACTGAAGCTTTCTTT. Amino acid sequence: CASSLWGQNTEAFF.

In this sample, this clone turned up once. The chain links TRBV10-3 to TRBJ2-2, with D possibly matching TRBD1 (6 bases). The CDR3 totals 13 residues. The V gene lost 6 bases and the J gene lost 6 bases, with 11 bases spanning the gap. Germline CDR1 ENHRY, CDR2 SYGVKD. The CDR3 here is CAIRDRLAGELFF. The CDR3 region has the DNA TGTGCCATCAGGGACAGACTGGCCGGGGAGCTGTTTTTT.

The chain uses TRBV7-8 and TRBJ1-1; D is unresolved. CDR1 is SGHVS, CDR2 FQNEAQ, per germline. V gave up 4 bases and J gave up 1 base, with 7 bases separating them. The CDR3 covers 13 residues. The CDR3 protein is CASSSSGNTEAFF. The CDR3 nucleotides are TGTGCCAGCAGCTCTTCAGGGAACACTGAAGCTTTCTTT. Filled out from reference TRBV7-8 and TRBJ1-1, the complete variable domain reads GAGVSQSPRYKVAKRGQDVALRCDPISGHVSLFWYQQALGQGPEFLTYFQNEAQLDKSGLPSDRFFAERPEGSVSTLKIQRTQQEDSAVYLCASSSSGNTEAFFGQGTRLTVV.

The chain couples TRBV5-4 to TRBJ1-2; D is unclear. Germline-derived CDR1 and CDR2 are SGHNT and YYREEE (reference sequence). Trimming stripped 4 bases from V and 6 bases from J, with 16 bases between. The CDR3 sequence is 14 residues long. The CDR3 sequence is CASSVGNLIDGYTF. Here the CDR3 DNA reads TGTGCCAGCAGCGTGGGAAACCTAATCGATGGCTACACCTTC.